A selection of T cell receptor beta chains follows, all from one sample in a study of cytomegalovirus exposure and HLA in healthy donors. Clones were read by immunoSEQ multiplex PCR, and TCRdb kept only the in-frame ones, dropping some. The profile shows around 200,000 clones, almost 90% of them singletons. The sample was PBMCs. The receptor source for this set is a woman aged 18-35 years in good health and CMV-seronegative. The CDR3 runs from the conserved cysteine through the conserved F or W. Each record gives: clone size, V gene, J gene, D gene, CDR3 DNA, CDR3 protein. D genes are given only for firm matches. Not all rows give a size; the values are once, few, many and, for expanded clones, a class.

once	TRBV27	TRBJ2-1	-	TGTGCCAGCAGGGACTTACGCCGATTCTCCTACAATGAGCAGTTCTTC	CASRDLRRFSYNEQFF
few	TRBV6-5	TRBJ1-2	TRBD1	TGTGCCAGCAGTAGACAGGGGGGGGACTATGGCTACACCTTC	CASSRQGGDYGYTF
-	TRBV7-2	TRBJ2-7	-	TGTGCCAGCAGCTTAGATCACTACTCCTACGAGCAGTACTTC	CASSLDHYSYEQYF
-	TRBV28	TRBJ2-7	-	TGTGCCAGCAGTTTTCGACACACAGAGAAGTACTTC	CASSFRHTEKYF
-	TRBV7-3	TRBJ2-1	TRBD2	TGTGCCAGCAGCGAATCTAGCGGGAAGAAGCAGTTCTTC	CASSESSGKKQFF
once	TRBV7-9	TRBJ2-7	-	TGTGCCAGCAGCCACAGGGAGACTGGCGAGCAGTACTTC	CASSHRETGEQYF
-	TRBV21-1	TRBJ2-1	-	TGTGCCAGCAGCAAAGGCCGACTAGAAAGGGCTGAGCAGTTCTTC	CASSKGRLERAEQFF
-	TRBV27	TRBJ2-3	TRBD1	TGTGCCAGCAGGGAGGACAGGGGACTCCTAGATACGCAGTATTTT	CASREDRGLLDTQYF
-	TRBV5-6	TRBJ2-6	-	TGTGCCAGCAATTTGCGGTCTGGGGCCAACGTCCTGACTTTC	CASNLRSGANVLTF
once	TRBV7-2	TRBJ2-7	-	TGTGCCAGCAGCTACGAACAGGGCCACGAGCAGTACTTC	CASSYEQGHEQYF
-	TRBV7-6	TRBJ2-1	-	TGTGCCAGCAGCTTAGCCTCAACAGGCTACAATGAGCAGTTCTTC	CASSLASTGYNEQFF
-	TRBV28	TRBJ2-3	-	TGTGCCAGTTCGGGTGACTACACAGATACGCAGTATTTT	CASSGDYTDTQYF
-	TRBV2	TRBJ2-7	TRBD2	TGTGCCAGCAGTGAAAATGACCTGGGACTAGCGGGAGATGAGCAGTACTTC	CASSENDLGLAGDEQYF
-	TRBV28	TRBJ1-4	TRBD1	TGTGCCAGCAGCTCCGGGACAGGGTATGAAAAACTGTTTTTT	CASSSGTGYEKLFF
-	TRBV29-1	TRBJ1-5	-	TGCAGCGTTCAAATAGGCAGGGATTTAAATCAGCCCCAGCATTTT	CSVQIGRDLNQPQHF
-	TRBV5-1	TRBJ2-1	-	TGCGCCACCGCCTTGGACAGCTACAATGAGCAGTTCTTC	CATALDSYNEQFF
once	TRBV7-9	TRBJ1-4	-	TGTGCCAGCAGCTTAGTTGGGAGCTTTAATGAAAAACTGTTTTTT	CASSLVGSFNEKLFF
-	TRBV27	TRBJ2-7	TRBD2	TGTGCCAGCAGCGAGATAGCGGGGAGGAATTTTTACGAGCAGTACTTC	CASSEIAGRNFYEQYF
once	TRBV7-2	TRBJ2-5	-	TGTGCCAGCAGCTTAGCCCTAGCGTTCCAAGAGACCCAGTACTTC	CASSLALAFQETQYF
-	TRBV9	TRBJ2-1	TRBD2	TGTGCCAGCAGCGTAGGGAGCGGGAGGATAGGCAATGAGCAGTTCTTC	CASSVGSGRIGNEQFF
-	TRBV2	TRBJ1-3	TRBD1	TGTGCCAGCAGTGAATATGGAGTGACAGGGGCGAACTCTGGAAACACCATATATTTT	CASSEYGVTGANSGNTIYF
-	TRBV7-3	TRBJ2-7	TRBD2	TGTGCCAGCAGACAGATTCCGGGACTAGCGGGTTTTTACGAGCAGTACTTC	CASRQIPGLAGFYEQYF
-	TRBV6-1	TRBJ2-3	-	TGTGCCAGCAGGGAGAGCCACGGCACAGATACGCAGTATTTT	CASRESHGTDTQYF
-	TRBV7-9	TRBJ1-4	TRBD1	TGTGCCAGCAGCTCCACGGACAGGGGCGGGCAAAAACTGTTTTTT	CASSSTDRGGQKLFF
-	TRBV5-6	TRBJ2-7	TRBD2	TGTGCCAGCAGCTATGCGGGACTAGCCTACGAGCAGTACTTC	CASSYAGLAYEQYF
-	TRBV6-5	TRBJ2-7	TRBD1	TGTGCCAGCAGTTCCCAGGACAGGGTTGACGAGCAGTACTTC	CASSSQDRVDEQYF
-	TRBV6-1	TRBJ2-2	TRBD2	TGTGCCACCAGGACTAGCGGGCCCGGGGAGCTGTTTTTT	CATRTSGPGELFF
-	TRBV6-6	TRBJ2-7	-	TGTGCCAGCAGTTACCTTGCGGTAGCCGAGCAGTACTTC	CASSYLAVAEQYF
-	TRBV19	TRBJ1-3	-	TGTGCCAGTAGTACGACAGTCTCTGGAAACACCATATATTTT	CASSTTVSGNTIYF
-	TRBV9	TRBJ1-4	TRBD1	TGTGCCAGCAGCCCTCCGGGACAGGGTGAAAAACTGTTTTTT	CASSPPGQGEKLFF
-	TRBV5-1	TRBJ2-3	TRBD2	TGCGCCAGCAGCTCGGGGACTAGCCAGCGCACAGATACGCAGTATTTT	CASSSGTSQRTDTQYF
-	TRBV7-3	TRBJ2-1	TRBD2	TGTGCCAGCAGCGATTACCCCGGGACTAGCGGGAGTTGGGTGGGCAATGAGCAGTTCTTC	CASSDYPGTSGSWVGNEQFF
few	TRBV19	TRBJ2-2	-	TGTGCCAGTAGTACAGCGAACACCGGGGAGCTGTTTTTT	CASSTANTGELFF
-	TRBV11-3	TRBJ2-3	-	TGTGCCAGCAGCTTAAGAGGCACCAGGGGAGATACGCAGTATTTT	CASSLRGTRGDTQYF
-	TRBV11-2	TRBJ2-7	TRBD2	TGTGCCAGCTGGGGCGGGGGTAGCTTGAGCTCCTACGAGCAGTACTTC	CASWGGGSLSSYEQYF
-	TRBV2	TRBJ2-1	TRBD2	TGTGCCAGCATAAGTCTAGCGGCCAACAATGAGCAGTTCTTC	CASISLAANNEQFF
-	TRBV4-1	TRBJ2-5	-	TGCGCCAGCAGCCAAGACAGGGGCGGGACCCAGTACTTC	CASSQDRGGTQYF